Detailed here is one TCR beta chain. This clonotype was recorded many times. Its antigen is not yet known. The record has no base qualities; no much larger clone is one base away. Ficoll-Paque density gradient centrifugation was used to isolate PBMCs. The CDR3 starts with the cysteine, ends with the phenylalanine, and has 14 residues. Only CDR3 DNA remains: 42 bases, in frame from the first base. V drops 3 bases and J drops 4 bases, leaving 12 bases in between. The germline V gene provides CDR1 ENHRY and CDR2 SYGVKD. The sample comes from a study of T-cell memory formation after mild COVID-19 (dated by TCRdb to about 2021). Study-level background: Most TCR sequence clusters were specific to one of the two donors. In a couple of donors, T-cell clones that expanded and contracted after mild COVID-19 were followed by sequencing TCRalpha and TCRbeta repertoires longitudinally. Two young, previously healthy adult volunteers made up the cohort, one male and one female. The research as a whole found: Whether the second-wave clones peaking on day 37 were SARS-CoV-2 specific was not confirmed. From day 15 to 85, contracting clones showed balanced CD4/CD8 phenotypes, whereas a second wave of clones that expanded from day 15 to 37 leaned towards CD4+. The study included only a couple of mild cases, and larger cohorts that include severe cases with pre-infection samples were judged to be necessary. Contracting CD4+ clones were located mainly in the CM and EM memory subsets, whereas CD8+ clones were found to be enriched in EMRA. The detection of some responding clones in pre-infection memory suggests that pre-existing cross-reactive memory T cells joined the SARS-CoV-2 response.

Sequencing was performed on an Illumina NovaSeq 6000. TCRalpha and TCRbeta cDNA libraries were built by 5'RACE with constant-segment primers, adding sample barcodes and unique molecular identifiers. Trizol reagent was used to extract RNA from every sample. The libraries were amplified in two PCR steps, and the second step added a second sample barcode and Illumina TruSeq adapters. The libraries were sequenced on an Illumina NovaSeq using 2 x 150 bp paired-end reads. Per the authors' processing: Demultiplexing of reads and collapsing into UMI-guided consensus sequences were performed with migec v1.2.7. With mixcr v2.1.11, UMI consensuses were aligned to TRA and TRB V and J templates and assembled into clonotypes. Expanded or contracted clonotypes were those called significant by both edgeR and NoisET, with noise models trained on biological replicates. For edgeR calls, a false discovery rate-adjusted p below 0.01 and a log2 fold-change threshold of 1 were applied. As an exploratory analysis of dynamics, max-normalized trajectories of the 1000 most abundant clonotypes were examined with PCA combined with hierarchical clustering. Separately sequenced CD4+ and CD8+ repertoires were used to assign a CD4 or CD8 phenotype to each responding clone. TCRdb trimmed public reads at Q25 via fastp, called clones via MiXCR and kept in-frame beta chains. Merged by CDR3 protein, the rows form single entries marked with the most common genes and DNA. These V and J calls derive from TCRdb rather than the authors' analysis. The sample records about 13,000 distinct CDR3 sequences, approximately 12% of which are singletons. Jointly, the top ten make up approximately 53% of the sample.

The source material was PBMCs or a T cell subset sorted from them (not recorded which). This chain joins TRBV10-3 to TRBJ1-1, with the D segment identity uncertain. The sequence came from an adult woman who had mild COVID-19 (a few samples of this study predate the infection). The sample titles of this study are shuffled in the database, so cell type and time point are left out; the donor was told from shared clones. The nucleotides read TGTGCCATCAGTGACGATCGGACGGGCACTGAAGCTTTCTTT. Its product reads: CAISDDRTGTEAFF.